This T cell receptor (beta chain) was observed in a study of blood T cell repertoires in COVID-19. The wider study: COVID-19 samples, acute and convalescent, were from the United States, Italy and Spain. Sources were T cells, B-cell-depleted T cells, or PBMCs; the material itself was cDNA or gDNA.

V was cut by 6 bases and J by 0 bases, with 8 bases left in between. The CDR3 consists of 14 residues. Germline V CDR1 and CDR2: MNHEY, SVGAGI. Study processing details: It was from reference gene primer amplification that nucleated cell counts were estimated. Measured with immunoSEQ multiplex PCR; TCRdb has only the in-frame clones, and not every one. The DNA was the basis for D and trimming; V, J and clone size are from that table. The data show approximately 100,000 clones, 80% to 95% seen once. This chain uses TRBV6-5 with TRBJ2-2; perhaps TRBD1 as D (5 bases). The origin of this receptor is a man between 60 and 75 years old with acute or convalescent COVID-19. Sequences were obtained from peripheral blood. The CDR3 loop reads CASRTATNTGELFF. The CDR3 DNA follows: TGTGCCAGCAGGACAGCCACGAACACCGGGGAGCTGTTTTTT.